This passage covers 22 T cell receptor beta chains from one sample sequenced in a study of cytomegalovirus exposure and HLA in healthy donors. In the PCR, 60 Vbeta and 13 Jbeta primers were used. Assay used: immunoSEQ multiplex PCR; TCRdb lists only in-frame clones, some missing. Among about 160,000 clones listed, about 85% were seen once. Material: PBMCs. The receptors come from a man younger than 35 in good health and CMV-seropositive.

The chain recombines TRBV28 with TRBJ1-4; 9 bases agree with TRBD1. Germline-derived CDR1 and CDR2 are MDHEN and SYDVKM. J was trimmed by 3 bases and V by 5 bases; bases with no gene match: 7. CDR3 size: 16 residues. CDR3 in amino acids: CASSRTGGPSNEKLFF. The CDR3 coding sequence is TGTGCCAGCAGTCGTACAGGGGGCCCATCTAATGAAAAACTGTTTTTT.

The V and J genes are TRBV7-2 and TRBJ2-3, with D possibly being TRBD2 (7 bases). Germline V CDR1 and CDR2: SGHTA, FQGNSA. Trimming removed 7 bases from V and 5 bases from J, with 22 bases in between. There are 16 residues in the CDR3. The CDR3 is CASNSVTGGWGDTQYF. CDR3 bases: TGTGCCAGCAACAGCGTAACGGGGGGCTGGGGAGATACGCAGTATTTT.

The chain joins TRBV25-1 to TRBJ2-1, with a tentative D call TRBD2 (7 bases). The V gene lost 4 bases and the J gene lost 2 bases, with 12 bases spanning the gap. The CDR3 totals 15 residues. Germline V gives CDR1 MGHDK, CDR2 SYGVNS. CDR3 sequence reads: CASSVSGGPYNEQFF. The CDR3 region has the DNA TGTGCCAGCAGTGTCTCGGGGGGCCCCTACAATGAGCAGTTCTTC.

The chain has TRBV2 and TRBJ1-2; D gene uncertain. V was clipped by 6 bases and J by 8 bases, with 16 bases between them. Per the germline V gene, CDR1 is SNHLY and CDR2 is FYNNEI. This CDR3 contains 13 residues. The CDR3 DNA is TGTGCCAGCAGCGCGGATGCGATTGAAGGCTACACCTTC. This encodes CASSADAIEGYTF.

The chain uses TRBV5-5 and TRBJ1-6; no definite D call. CDR1 SGHKS and CDR2 YYEKEE come from the germline V gene (reference sequence). This CDR3 has 12 residues. Trimming cost V 4 bases and J 9 bases, with 8 bases left between them. The CDR3 sequence: CASSLLGSPLHF. CDR3 bases: TGTGCCAGCAGCCTGCTCGGTTCACCCCTCCACTTT.

J is TRBJ2-4 and V is TRBV7-2; 7 nucleotides align to TRBD1. The CDR3 runs 15 residues. J lost 2 bases, V lost 3 bases, and 4 bases had no gene match. In germline, CDR1 is SGHTA, CDR2 FQGNSA. The CDR3 DNA sequence: TGTGCCAGCAGCTTCGACAGGGCCTCCAAAAACATTCAGTACTTC. Protein: CASSFDRASKNIQYF.

This clone was counted a single time. The chain is built from TRBV7-2 and TRBJ1-4; a weak D match, TRBD1 (6 bases). V lost 1 base, J lost 6 bases, and 15 bases lay in between. From germline, CDR1 is SGHTA and CDR2 FQGNSA. This CDR3 is 16 amino acids long. The DNA for the CDR3 is TGTGCCAGCAGCTTAGTGCTGGACAGCTTAGATGAAAAACTGTTTTTT. This gives the protein CASSLVLDSLDEKLFF.

This clone was observed a single time. The V call is TRBV5-8, the J call TRBJ2-1; a weak D match, TRBD1 (5 bases). The V gene's germline CDR1 is SGHTS and CDR2 YDEGEE. Deletions cut 7 bases from V and 3 bases from J, with 14 bases between. The CDR3 has 14 amino acids. The CDR3: CASGRVRDYNEQFF. The CDR3 DNA sequence: TGTGCCAGCGGCAGGGTTAGGGACTACAATGAGCAGTTCTTC.

The chain has TRBV11-2 and TRBJ2-7; TRBD1 matches at 10 bases. J lost 1 base, V lost 5 bases, and 5 bases had no gene match. Germline V gives CDR1 SGHAT, CDR2 FQNNGV. The CDR3 sequence is 15 residues long. The CDR3 loop is CASSVDRGLSYEQYF. The CDR3 coding sequence is TGTGCCAGCAGCGTCGACAGGGGGCTATCCTACGAGCAGTACTTC.

The CDR3 region is CASSASQRNQPQHF. Written as DNA, the CDR3 is TGTGCCAGCAGTGCCTCTCAGCGAAATCAGCCCCAGCATTTT. The gene calls are TRBV2 and TRBJ1-5, with no clear D. V gave up 4 bases and J gave up 4 bases, with 11 bases separating them. Germline loops: CDR1 SNHLY, CDR2 FYNNEI. The CDR3 is made up of 14 amino acids.

This clone was counted once. This rearrangement joins TRBV19 to TRBJ1-6, with D perhaps TRBD1 (5 bases). The CDR3 spans 14 residues. Germline V gene sequence: CDR1 LNHDA, CDR2 SQIVND (reference sequence). Trimming removed 3 bases from V and 7 bases from J, with 10 bases in between. Here the CDR3 reads CASSIDSPNSPLHF. The CDR3 DNA follows: TGTGCCAGTAGTATCGACAGTCCAAATTCACCCCTCCACTTT.

The chain links TRBV27 to TRBJ1-5; the match to TRBD1 covers 7 bases. Germline CDR1 MNHEY, CDR2 SMNVEV (reference sequence). The CDR3 totals 13 residues. The trim removed 6 bases at V and 7 bases at J, leaving 6 bases unmatched. CDR3 in DNA: TGTGCCAGCAGCTATGACAGGGTCCAGCCCCAGCATTTT. The encoded protein is CASSYDRVQPQHF.

The gene calls are TRBV12-5 and TRBJ1-2; maybe TRBD1 (5 bases). CDR3 length: 13 residues. The germline V and J ends were trimmed by 7 bases and 4 bases, with 13 bases remaining between them. CDR1 is LGHNT and CDR2 is FRNRAP in the germline V gene. The CDR3 DNA sequence: TGTGCTAGTGCTGGAGTGACAGTCTATGGCTACACCTTC. It translates to CASAGVTVYGYTF.

The CDR3, as DNA: TGTGCCAGCACGACAACCTACGAGCAGTACTTC. Translated: CASTTTYEQYF. The V call is TRBV2, the J call TRBJ2-7; no clear D gene. Deletions cut 7 bases from V and 2 bases from J, with 6 bases between. This CDR3 is 11 amino acids long. Germline CDR1 is SNHLY and CDR2 is FYNNEI.

The genes are TRBV28 and TRBJ1-2; 12 bases agree with TRBD1. Germline CDR1 is MDHEN and CDR2 is SYDVKM. With 5 bases clipped from V and 4 bases from J, the junction kept 11 bases outside the gene matches. The CDR3 contains 17 residues. The CDR3 region has the DNA TGTGCCAGCAGTCTTGGGGGGACAGGGGGCGCAGTCTATGGCTACACCTTC. This encodes CASSLGGTGGAVYGYTF.

This clone was observed a handful of times. The chain has TRBV15 and TRBJ2-3, with D perhaps TRBD2 (5 bases). V lost 11 bases to trimming and J lost 0 bases, with 15 bases between them. CDR3 length: 14 residues. CDR1 LNHNV and CDR2 YYDKDF come from the germline V gene (reference sequence). CDR3: CAVSRGASTDTQYF. CDR3 sequence (DNA): TGTGCCGTCTCTCGGGGTGCTAGCACAGATACGCAGTATTTT.

The rearrangement uses TRBV11-3 and TRBJ1-2, with 7 bases matching TRBD1. The CDR3 contains 14 residues. Germline CDR1 SGHNT, CDR2 YENEEA. Trimming took 5 bases from V and 5 from J; bases not matched to a gene: 8. DNA of the CDR3: TGTGCCAGCAGCCCAAGACAGGGTTTTTATGGCTACACCTTC. This translates into CASSPRQGFYGYTF.

The V call is TRBV2, the J call TRBJ2-3; D is possibly TRBD1 (6 bases). The V end lost 5 bases, the J end lost 3 bases, and 15 bases lay between the germline ends. The CDR3 has 15 residues. Germline V lookup: CDR1 SNHLY, CDR2 FYNNEI. CDR3 nucleotides: TGTGCCAGCAGTATCCGGCAGGGGTTGACAGATACGCAGTATTTT. It is translated as CASSIRQGLTDTQYF. Together with reference TRBV2 and TRBJ2-3, the CDR3 gives the full variable domain: EPEVTQTPSHQVTQMGQEVILRCVPISNHLYFYWYRQILGQKVEFLVSFYNNEISEKSEIFDDQFSVERPDGSNFTLKIRSTKLEDSAMYFCASSIRQGLTDTQYFGPGTRLTVL.

The chain uses TRBV4-3 and TRBJ2-7; the match to TRBD2 covers 11 bases. Germline V gives CDR1 LGHNA, CDR2 YSLEER. The CDR3 loop spans 18 amino acids. V trimming: 0 bases; J trimming: 4 bases; junction bases outside the gene matches: 11. The CDR3 spells CASSQDRLDSGGGYEQYF. The CDR3 coding sequence is TGCGCCAGCAGCCAAGATCGCCTGGATAGCGGGGGGGGGTACGAGCAGTACTTC.

The chain joins TRBV11-3 to TRBJ1-2; possibly TRBD1 for D (5 bases). Trimming shortened V by 2 bases and J by 0 bases, and 10 bases separated the two germline ends. The CDR3 length is 15 residues. Germline V gives CDR1 SGHNT, CDR2 YENEEA. CDR3 protein: CASSLRGTTNYGYTF. The CDR3, as DNA: TGTGCCAGCAGCTTAAGGGGCACCACTAACTATGGCTACACCTTC. Based on the CDR3 plus reference TRBV11-3 and TRBJ1-2, the full variable domain is EAGVVQSPRYKIIEKKQPVAFWCNPISGHNTLYWYLQNLGQGPELLIRYENEEAVDDSQLPKDRFSAERLKGVDSTLKIQPAELGDSAVYLCASSLRGTTNYGYTFGSGTRLTVV.

The gene calls are TRBV19 and TRBJ1-1; D gene unclear. This CDR3 has 11 residues. V was pared by 3 bases and J by 5 bases, with 4 bases between. Germline V gene lookup returns CDR1 LNHDA and CDR2 SQIVND (reference sequence). CDR3 loop: CASSMRTEAFF. For the CDR3, the DNA is TGTGCCAGTAGTATGAGGACTGAAGCTTTCTTT.

The V gene is TRBV7-8, the J gene TRBJ1-1; 10 bases align to TRBD1. CDR1 and CDR2 (germline): SGHVS, FQNEAQ. The junction had 6 bases not matched to a gene; V was cut back by 5 bases and J by 3 bases. CDR3 length equals 15 residues. CDR3 residues: CASSPRQGAYTEAFF. Here the CDR3 DNA reads TGTGCCAGCAGCCCAAGACAGGGGGCCTACACTGAAGCTTTCTTT. Combining the CDR3 with reference TRBV7-8 and TRBJ1-1 gives the whole variable domain GAGVSQSPRYKVAKRGQDVALRCDPISGHVSLFWYQQALGQGPEFLTYFQNEAQLDKSGLPSDRFFAERPEGSVSTLKIQRTQQEDSAVYLCASSPRQGAYTEAFFGQGTRLTVV.